A single sample gave rise to the 32 T cell receptor beta chains below, sequenced in a study of shared clonotypes between healthy human individuals. Here immunoSEQ multiplex PCR was the method, and the copy in TCRdb shows in-frame clones only, minus some. The table shows about 2,200,000 clones, with more than 85% occurring only once. Naive CD8 cells, CD45RO-negative and positively selected for CCR7, excluded terminally differentiated effector memory CD45RA+ cells. The sample comprised naive CD8+ T cells from PBMCs. The receptor set was obtained from a man aged 18 to 29 in good health. Some clones in this sample may be carry-over from other donors' samples.

The CDR3 reads CSVPGTSFAGELFF. The CDR3 DNA sequence: TGCAGCGTCCCCGGGACTAGCTTTGCCGGGGAGCTGTTTTTT. J is TRBJ2-2 and V is TRBV29-1; 9 nucleotides agree with TRBD2. This CDR3 is 14 amino acids long. V lost 6 bases to trimming and J lost 6 bases; unmatched junction nucleotides: 8. Germline-derived CDR1 and CDR2 are SQVTM and ANQGSEA.

The rearrangement uses TRBV5-1 and TRBJ2-6, with a possible D match to TRBD2 (5 bases). The CDR3 loop spans 20 amino acids. Germline loops: CDR1 SGHRS, CDR2 YFSETQ. The V gene lost 0 bases and the J gene lost 0 bases, with 19 bases spanning the gap. The CDR3 spells CASSLARGGTGSSGANVLTF. CDR3 DNA: TGCGCCAGCAGCTTGGCTCGAGGAGGTACGGGGAGCTCTGGGGCCAACGTCCTGACTTTC.

This clone was picked up one time. The chain combines TRBV4-1 with TRBJ1-5; D might be TRBD1 (6 bases). The CDR3 loop spans 17 amino acids. In germline, CDR1 is MGHRA, CDR2 YSYEKL. Trimming left V 4 bases short and J 0 bases short, with 16 bases between. The CDR3 DNA follows: TGCGCCAGCAGCCTAATGGGAACAGGGAATAGCAATCAGCCCCAGCATTTT. This codes for CASSLMGTGNSNQPQHF.

This sequence joins TRBV19 and TRBJ1-1; D may be TRBD1 (5 bases). Between the trimmed V and J ends, which lost 5 bases and 7 bases, there was a span of 20 bases. The germline V gene encodes CDR1 LNHDA and CDR2 SQIVND (reference sequence). The CDR3 is 15 amino acids. CDR3 coding DNA: TGTGCCAGTAGTCTTTCACTATCTGGGGCCGTTGAAGCTTTCTTT. It yields the protein CASSLSLSGAVEAFF.

The chain couples TRBV27 to TRBJ2-7; no reliable D call. The CDR3 sequence is 13 residues long. Germline V CDR1 and CDR2: MNHEY, SMNVEV (reference sequence). The germline V and J ends were trimmed by 2 bases and 5 bases, with 10 bases remaining between them. CDR3 bases: TGTGCCAGCAGTTTACTCGGGCCGGACGAGCAGTACTTC. Protein product: CASSLLGPDEQYF.

In regard to this clone: The same CDR3 can be traced to other DNA sequences in this sample. The chain carries TRBV27 and TRBJ2-7; 10 nucleotides agree with TRBD1. The J segment lost 3 bases and the V segment lost 0 bases, leaving 2 bases of the junction unmatched. The germline gives CDR1 MNHEY, CDR2 SMNVEV (reference sequence). This CDR3 is 15 amino acids long. Here the CDR3 reads CASSLSRTGGYEQYF. CDR3 nucleotides: TGTGCCAGCAGTTTATCACGGACAGGGGGCTACGAGCAGTACTTC.

The rearrangement links TRBV6-5 to TRBJ2-2; no reliable D call. The CDR3 covers 14 residues. Trimming took 0 bases from V and 5 from J, leaving 7 bases between them. Germline-derived CDR1 and CDR2 are MNHEY and SVGAGI. CDR3: CASSYSVGTGELFF. CDR3 coding DNA: TGTGCCAGCAGTTACTCTGTGGGGACCGGGGAGCTGTTTTTT.

CDR3 DNA: TGTGCCAGCGGGGCGGCCTATCGACACTACGAGCAGTACTTC. Protein sequence: CASGAAYRHYEQYF. The rearrangement links TRBV6-5 to TRBJ2-5, with a tentative D call TRBD1 (5 bases). The DNA end favors TRBJ2-7, so the J call may be wrong. This CDR3 contains 14 residues. Germline V gene data show CDR1 as MNHEY and CDR2 as SVGAGI.

In the case of this clone: This sample includes further DNA sequences coding for the same CDR3. The chain carries TRBV19 and TRBJ1-1; D call uncertain. V was shortened by 1 base and J by 1 base, with 4 bases between the two germline ends. There are 13 residues in the CDR3. Germline V gene lookup returns CDR1 LNHDA and CDR2 SQIVND (reference sequence). CDR3 residues: CASSIVANTEAFF. CDR3 DNA sequence: TGTGCCAGTAGTATAGTAGCGAACACTGAAGCTTTCTTT.

This chain uses TRBV6-6 with TRBJ2-7; D is ambiguous. The length of the CDR3 is 13 residues. The V gene lost 7 bases and the J gene lost 2 bases, with 12 bases spanning the gap. Germline assignment: CDR1 MNHNY and CDR2 SVGAGI (reference sequence). DNA of the CDR3: TGTGCCAGCACCCCGGCTCCAACCTACGAGCAGTACTTC. Amino acids: CASTPAPTYEQYF.

Notes on this clone: The same CDR3 is also encoded by other DNA sequences in this sample. The chain couples TRBV7-3 to TRBJ2-3; D is unclear. The CDR3 runs 12 residues. Germline V CDR1 and CDR2: SGHTA, FQGTGA. Between the trimmed V and J ends, which lost 3 bases and 1 base, there was a span of 2 bases. CDR3 in amino acids: CASSLGTDTQYF. The CDR3 DNA follows: TGTGCCAGCAGCTTGGGCACAGATACGCAGTATTTT.

The chain links TRBV4-1 to TRBJ2-5; D gene uncertain. The J call may be wrong; the DNA end is better matched by TRBJ2-7. Germline lookup yields CDR1 MGHRA and CDR2 YSYEKL. CDR3 length equals 13 residues. CDR3 nucleotides: TGCGCCAGCAGCCAAGCTTGGGACTACGAGCAGTACTTC. Residues: CASSQAWDYEQYF.

The chain joins TRBV29-1 to TRBJ2-2, with D perhaps matching TRBD2 (6 bases). From germline, CDR1 is SQVTM and CDR2 ANQGSEA. The CDR3 has 13 amino acids. Here the CDR3 reads CTGIGGDTGELFF. CDR3 nucleotides: TGCACCGGGATAGGAGGGGACACCGGGGAGCTGTTTTTT.

DNA of the CDR3: TGTGCCAGCAGCTACCCGATAGCGGGAGCGGGGATCAATGAGCAGTTCTTC. Residues: CASSYPIAGAGINEQFF. The chain links TRBV13 to TRBJ2-1; 9 bases are shared with TRBD2. Germline CDR1 reads PRHDT; CDR2 reads FYEKMQ (reference sequence). The J segment lost 6 bases and the V segment lost 4 bases, leaving 13 bases of the junction unmatched. CDR3 length: 17 residues.

Remarks on this clone: A single base separates this from a much larger clone, so it may be a read error. The rearrangement joins TRBV7-9 to TRBJ1-5; no clear D. Germline loops: CDR1 SEHNR, CDR2 FQNEAQ (reference sequence). CDR3 length equals 12 residues. CDR3 residues: CASSFSYQPQHF. In DNA, the CDR3 is TGTGCCAGCAGCTTTAGCTATCAGCCCCAGCATTTT.

The J gene is TRBJ2-2, the V gene TRBV9; no clear D gene. Germline loops: CDR1 SGDLS, CDR2 YYNGEE. The CDR3 runs 13 residues. V lost 2 bases and J lost 5, with 7 bases in between. In DNA form, the CDR3 reads TGTGCCAGCAGCGTCTTGTTTACCGGGGAGCTGTTTTTT. This codes for CASSVLFTGELFF. Combining the CDR3 with reference TRBV9 and TRBJ2-2 gives the whole variable domain DSGVTQTPKHLITATGQRVTLRCSPRSGDLSVYWYQQSLDQGLQFLIQYYNGEERAKGNILERFSAQQFPDLHSELNLSSLELGDSALYFCASSVLFTGELFFGEGSRLTVL.

V is TRBV7-2 and J is TRBJ2-1, with D tentatively TRBD1 or TRBD2 (5 bases each). Germline V CDR1 and CDR2: SGHTA, FQGNSA. CDR3 length: 14 residues. Trimming took off 1 base at V and 9 bases at J, with 13 bases between the two ends. In nucleotides, the CDR3 is TGTGCCAGCAGCTTAGTGCTTGGGGCGGGTGAGCAGTTCTTC. This translates into CASSLVLGAGEQFF. Complete variable domain (other parts from reference TRBV7-2 and TRBJ2-1): GAGVSQSPSNKVTEKGKDVELRCDPISGHTALYWYRQSLGQGLEFLIYFQGNSAPDKSGLPSDRFSAERTGGSVSTLTIQRTQQEDSAVYLCASSLVLGAGEQFFGPGTRLTVL.

The V call is TRBV27, the J call TRBJ2-7; 7 nucleotides line up with TRBD1. Trimming at V came to 5 bases and at J to 0 bases, leaving 13 bases not matched to a gene. Germline CDR1 and CDR2: MNHEY and SMNVEV (reference sequence). This CDR3 region has 17 residues. CDR3 residues: CASSNLSDRPSSYEQYF. CDR3 sequence (DNA): TGTGCCAGCAGTAATCTATCGGACAGGCCGAGCTCCTACGAGCAGTACTTC.

The V gene is TRBV19, the J gene TRBJ1-1; 7 bases agree with TRBD1. V shed 3 bases and J 7 bases; nucleotides not matched to a gene: 2. The germline gives CDR1 LNHDA, CDR2 SQIVND (reference sequence). The CDR3 spans 12 residues. The CDR3 loop reads CASSMGTVEAFF. CDR3 nucleotide sequence: TGTGCCAGTAGTATGGGGACAGTTGAAGCTTTCTTT.

V is TRBV2 and J is TRBJ2-5; 7 bases map to TRBD2. Trimming took 6 bases from V and 3 from J; bases not matched to a gene: 4. The CDR3 is 13 residues long. Germline CDR1 reads SNHLY; CDR2 reads FYNNEI. CDR3 in amino acids: CASRRESEETQYF. In DNA, the CDR3 is TGTGCCAGCAGGCGGGAGAGTGAAGAGACCCAGTACTTC.

This clone was found once. This chain connects TRBV27 to TRBJ2-5; weak D call: TRBD1 (5 bases). This CDR3 region has 14 residues. Trimming stripped 7 bases from V and 5 bases from J, with 17 bases between. Germline V gene data show CDR1 as MNHEY and CDR2 as SMNVEV (reference sequence). The CDR3, as DNA: TGTGCCAGCAAACGCCAGGGTGTATGGGAGACCCAGTACTTC. This codes for CASKRQGVWETQYF.

This chain uses TRBV6-1 with TRBJ2-1; D possibly corresponds to TRBD2 (6 bases). The CDR3 covers 14 residues. The germline gives CDR1 MNHNS, CDR2 SASEGT. The V end was cut by 2 bases, the J end by 10 bases, with 15 bases between. CDR3 bases: TGTGCCAGCAGTGAAATTCGCTGGGGGGAAGAGCAGTTCTTC. It is translated as CASSEIRWGEEQFF.

The rearrangement joins TRBV7-3 to TRBJ2-7; tentatively, D is TRBD1 or TRBD2 (5 bases each). This CDR3 is built from 14 residues. V lost 3 bases and J 3 bases, leaving 12 bases between the germline ends. Looked up from germline, CDR1 is SGHTA and CDR2 is FQGTGA. The CDR3, as DNA: TGTGCCAGCAGCTTTAAGGGACCCGGCTACGAGCAGTACTTC. It translates to CASSFKGPGYEQYF.

As to this clone: The sample contains more than one DNA sequence encoding this CDR3. The chain joins TRBV6-5 to TRBJ2-7; 7 bases map to TRBD1. J was trimmed by 0 bases and V by 5 bases; bases with no gene match: 4. This CDR3 spans 14 amino acids. Germline CDR1 reads MNHEY; CDR2 reads SVGAGI. CDR3 sequence: CASSLRDSSYEQYF. CDR3 nucleotides: TGTGCCAGCAGTCTCCGGGACAGCTCCTACGAGCAGTACTTC.

The V and J genes are TRBV27 and TRBJ1-1; possible D gene TRBD1, 5 bases. CDR1 is MNHEY, CDR2 SMNVEV, per germline (reference sequence). This CDR3 comprises 16 residues. Trimming took 3 bases from V and 1 from J, leaving 15 bases between them. CDR3 amino acids: CASSFLKGAQNTEAFF. The CDR3 bases are TGTGCCAGCAGTTTTCTAAAAGGGGCGCAGAACACTGAAGCTTTCTTT.

The genes are TRBV28 and TRBJ2-7; D might be TRBD1 (6 bases). Germline-derived CDR1 and CDR2 are MDHEN and SYDVKM. Trimming took off 7 bases at V and 0 bases at J, with 10 bases between the two ends. The CDR3 has 13 residues. The CDR3 DNA sequence: TGTGCCAGCACTACAGGGTTCTCCTACGAGCAGTACTTC. As protein: CASTTGFSYEQYF.

V usage is TRBV27 and J usage is TRBJ2-3; TRBD2 matches at 11 bases. Trimming removed 3 bases from V and 4 bases from J; junction bases left unmatched: 6. This CDR3 region has 16 residues. CDR1 MNHEY and CDR2 SMNVEV come from the germline V gene (reference sequence). The CDR3 reads CASSFASGRNADTQYF. The CDR3 DNA is TGTGCCAGCAGTTTCGCTAGCGGGAGGAACGCAGATACGCAGTATTTT.

This rearrangement joins TRBV7-6 to TRBJ1-1, with D uncertain. The CDR3 loop spans 15 amino acids. Germline V gene data show CDR1 as SGHVS and CDR2 as FNYEAQ. The V end was cut by 0 bases, the J end by 3 bases, with 11 bases between. CDR3 nucleotide sequence: TGTGCCAGCAGCTTAGCCGGCTCCTTGGACACTGAAGCTTTCTTT. Its protein product is CASSLAGSLDTEAFF. The complete variable domain, with remaining parts taken from reference TRBV7-6 and TRBJ1-1, reads GAGVSQSPRYKVTKRGQDVALRCDPISGHVSLYWYRQALGQGPEFLTYFNYEAQQDKSGLPNDRFSAERPEGSISTLTIQRTEQRDSAMYRCASSLAGSLDTEAFFGQGTRLTVV.

The chain is built from TRBV5-8 and TRBJ2-5; TRBD2 might be the D (5 bases). Trimming pared 3 bases from V and 5 bases from J, leaving 23 bases between. The CDR3 loop spans 17 amino acids. The germline V gene encodes CDR1 SGHTS and CDR2 YDEGEE. CDR3 sequence reads: CASSSKPRVGPGETQYF. The DNA for the CDR3 is TGTGCCAGCAGCTCAAAACCAAGGGTAGGCCCGGGGGAGACCCAGTACTTC.

The sample holds a few counts of this clone. The identical CDR3 is also encoded by other nucleotide sequences in the sample. The chain combines TRBV14 with TRBJ1-1; D is undetermined. The germline CDR1 and CDR2 sequences are SGHDN and FVKESK. The V and J ends lost 1 base and 2 bases respectively, with 5 bases between them. The CDR3 is made up of 13 amino acids. The CDR3 nucleotides are TGTGCCAGCAGCCAAGCAGGTAACACTGAAGCTTTCTTT. Translating it yields CASSQAGNTEAFF.

The chain has TRBV27 and TRBJ2-7; D not resolved. This CDR3 is built from 14 residues. From germline, CDR1 is MNHEY and CDR2 SMNVEV (reference sequence). With 2 bases removed from V and 6 bases from J, the gap between germline ends came to 14 bases. The CDR3 nucleotides are TGTGCCAGCAGTTTAGTAGGCAGTGAAGGCGAGCAGTACTTC. It encodes CASSLVGSEGEQYF.

The chain employs TRBV19 and TRBJ2-7, with a weak D call TRBD2 (5 bases). V dropped 6 bases and J dropped 9 bases, with 27 bases sitting between them. The CDR3 is made up of 16 amino acids. The V gene's germline CDR1 is LNHDA and CDR2 SQIVND (reference sequence). The CDR3 loop reads CASSQRGQRPRSGQYF. CDR3 DNA: TGTGCCAGTAGCCAACGCGGCCAGCGGCCTCGTTCCGGGCAGTACTTC.